A selection of T cell receptor beta chains follows, all from one sample in a study of blood T cell repertoires in COVID-19. This table comes from immunoSEQ multiplex PCR, and its TCRdb copy is limited to in-frame clones, with some not included. The sample consists of tens of thousands of clones, roughly 79% of them appearing once. The sample consisted of peripheral blood. These receptors were obtained from a human donor in a cohort sampled during active COVID-19. Each CDR3 is given with its conserved first and last residue.

J: TRBJ2-5
V: TRBV15
CDR3: CATSRDSGGGEETQYF

J: TRBJ1-2
V: TRBV28
CDR3: CATGEAGYTF

J: TRBJ2-7
V: TRBV5-1
CDR3: CASSGGKDEQYF

J: TRBJ2-5
V: TRBV29-1
CDR3: CSVRLAGETQYF

J: TRBJ1-2
V: TRBV5-1
CDR3: CASSTGRSSGYTF

J: TRBJ2-2
V: TRBV28
CDR3: CASLGLNTGELFF

J: TRBJ1-6
V: TRBV9
CDR3: CASSAAEADNSPLHF

J: TRBJ2-2
V: TRBV3-1/TRBV3-2
CDR3: CASSPERGRGTGELFF

J: TRBJ1-6
V: TRBV6-5
CDR3: CASSYSEGNSPLHF

J: TRBJ2-6
V: TRBV5-8
CDR3: CASSLIVSGANVLTF

J: TRBJ1-1
V: TRBV12-3/TRBV12-4
CDR3: CASSPGSQAFF

J: TRBJ1-2
V: TRBV5-4
CDR3: CASSQETGLVGGYTF

J: TRBJ1-1
V: TRBV19
CDR3: CASSKGRDRGGTEAFF

J: TRBJ1-1
V: TRBV4-1
CDR3: CASSQEGQGREAFF

J: TRBJ1-1
V: TRBV5-4
CDR3: CASSLREGTEAFF

J: TRBJ2-7
V: TRBV3-1/TRBV3-2
CDR3: CASRSTTGHYEQYF

J: TRBJ2-2
V: TRBV5-4
CDR3: CASSSPRSINTGELFF

J: TRBJ2-5
V: TRBV9
CDR3: CASGSSGTQETQYF

J: TRBJ2-1
V: TRBV3-1/TRBV3-2
CDR3: CASSQTSGSDEQFF

J: TRBJ2-1
V: TRBV7-6
CDR3: CASSRTESGAANEQFF

J: TRBJ2-2
V: TRBV6-5
CDR3: CASRLTTGELFF

J: TRBJ1-4
V: TRBV28
CDR3: CASIETGPTNEKLFF

J: TRBJ1-4
V: TRBV11-2
CDR3: CASSPRQGASSATNEKLFF

J: TRBJ2-5
V: TRBV4-1
CDR3: CASSQDERETQYF

J: TRBJ1-2
V: TRBV19
CDR3: CASSTQSTANYGYTF

J: TRBJ2-2
V: TRBV19
CDR3: CASSTGQGMGTGELFF

J: TRBJ2-1
V: TRBV5-1
CDR3: CASSPPGQGGSYNEQFF

J: TRBJ2-5
V: TRBV27
CDR3: CASSSLAVQETQYF